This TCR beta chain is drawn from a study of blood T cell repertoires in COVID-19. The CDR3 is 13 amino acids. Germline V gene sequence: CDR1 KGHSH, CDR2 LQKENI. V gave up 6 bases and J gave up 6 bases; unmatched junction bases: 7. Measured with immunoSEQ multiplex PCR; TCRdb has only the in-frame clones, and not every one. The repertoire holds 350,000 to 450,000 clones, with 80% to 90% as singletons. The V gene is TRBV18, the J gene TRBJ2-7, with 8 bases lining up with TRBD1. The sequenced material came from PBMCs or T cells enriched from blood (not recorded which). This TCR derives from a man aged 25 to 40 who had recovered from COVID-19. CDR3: CASSTDRASEQYF. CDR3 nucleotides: TGTGCCAGCTCTACGGACAGGGCGAGCGAGCAGTACTTC.